Reported below is one T cell receptor beta chain. Its target is unknown. Distinct nucleotide sequences in the sample also encode this CDR3. The source of the sample is a study of cytomegalovirus exposure and HLA in healthy donors. It was with 60 Vbeta and 13 Jbeta primers that the PCR ran. Clones were read by immunoSEQ multiplex PCR, and TCRdb kept only the in-frame ones, dropping some. The sample lists about 200,000 clones; 80% to 90% were seen once. Findings and limits, study-wide: The productive fraction for most TCR beta V segments was about 87% or about 30% in an earlier analysis.

Germline loops: CDR1 LNHDA, CDR2 SQIVND (reference sequence). This CDR3 has 15 residues. V was pared by 1 base and J by 4 bases, with 10 bases between. Sequencing was performed on PBMCs. The chain combines TRBV19 with TRBJ2-2; TRBD1 is a possible D gene (6 bases). This receptor was obtained from a young man in good health and CMV-seronegative. The CDR3 reads CASSIGQGRTGELFF. Written as DNA, the CDR3 is TGTGCCAGTAGTATAGGGCAGGGGCGCACCGGGGAGCTGTTTTTT.